A single sample gave rise to the 14 T cell receptor beta chains below, sequenced in a study of cytomegalovirus exposure and HLA in healthy donors. Researchers ran the PCR with 60 Vbeta and 13 Jbeta primers. Here immunoSEQ multiplex PCR was the method, and the copy in TCRdb shows in-frame clones only, minus some. In the table there are about 120,000 clones, roughly four fifths of which are singletons. Sample: PBMCs. The source is a male donor in good health and CMV-seropositive.

V usage is TRBV7-8 and J usage is TRBJ1-1; 7 bases fit TRBD1. CDR3 length: 14 amino acids. The germline V gene has CDR1 SGHVS and CDR2 FQNEAQ. The V gene end was trimmed by 6 bases and the J gene end by 5 bases; junction bases not matched to a gene: 9. CDR3 loop: CASRSMRGQTEAFF. In nucleotides, the CDR3 is TGTGCCAGCAGGTCGATGAGGGGGCAGACTGAAGCTTTCTTT.

This sequence joins TRBV7-3 and TRBJ2-2, with 7 bases that match TRBD1. CDR1 SGHTA and CDR2 FQGTGA come from the germline V gene. The CDR3 contains 15 residues. With 3 bases clipped from V and 2 bases from J, the junction kept 3 bases outside the gene matches. CDR3 region: CASSLGQLNTGELFF. Written as DNA, the CDR3 is TGTGCCAGCAGCTTGGGACAGTTAAACACCGGGGAGCTGTTTTTT.

The V call is TRBV30, the J call TRBJ1-1; D perhaps matches TRBD1 (6 bases). Germline V lookup: CDR1 GTSNPN, CDR2 SVGIG (reference sequence). The CDR3 is 13 residues long. Trimming left V 1 base short and J 4 bases short, with 10 bases between. The CDR3 reads CAWSGQVGTEAFF. Written as DNA, the CDR3 is TGTGCCTGGAGTGGACAGGTGGGCACTGAAGCTTTCTTT.

The V and J genes are TRBV11-3 and TRBJ2-3; no clear D gene. CDR1 is SGHNT and CDR2 is YENEEA in the germline V gene. Trimming pared 4 bases from V and 6 bases from J, leaving 11 bases between. The CDR3 covers 13 residues. In DNA form, the CDR3 reads TGTGCCAGCAGCTCCCTGAGGTACGATACGCAGTATTTT. As protein: CASSSLRYDTQYF.

The chain joins TRBV28 to TRBJ1-2; possible D gene TRBD1, 6 bases. The CDR3 totals 16 residues. V was pared by 2 bases and J by 0 bases, with 13 bases between. Germline-derived CDR1 and CDR2 are MDHEN and SYDVKM. The CDR3 is CASSLGTGLTNYGYTF. DNA of the CDR3: TGTGCCAGCAGTTTAGGTACAGGGCTAACTAACTATGGCTACACCTTC.

This chain uses TRBV6-5 with TRBJ1-1; the D gene is possibly TRBD1 (5 bases). The CDR3 loop spans 13 amino acids. V was clipped by 5 bases and J by 5 bases, with 12 bases between them. Germline CDR1 reads MNHEY; CDR2 reads SVGAGI. This CDR3 is CASSLTTDTEAFF. CDR3 DNA: TGTGCCAGCAGTCTCACGACAGATACTGAAGCTTTCTTT.

The chain combines TRBV5-5 with TRBJ2-7; 7 nucleotides match TRBD1. Looked up from germline, CDR1 is SGHKS and CDR2 is YYEKEE (reference sequence). The CDR3 runs 13 residues. V lost 1 base to trimming and J lost 7 bases; unmatched junction nucleotides: 5. DNA of the CDR3: TGTGCCAGCAGCTTGTCTCGGACAGGTGAGCAGTACTTC. Encoded protein: CASSLSRTGEQYF.

This chain uses TRBV5-4 with TRBJ2-7; TRBD2 aligns across 8 bases. J lost 5 bases, V lost 4 bases, and 5 bases had no gene match. This CDR3 spans 13 amino acids. In germline, CDR1 is SGHNT, CDR2 YYREEE (reference sequence). CDR3 in amino acids: CASSGGRTDEQYF. The CDR3 DNA sequence: TGTGCCAGCAGCGGCGGGAGGACGGACGAGCAGTACTTC.

This clone was counted a few times. The chain links TRBV19 to TRBJ2-3; D is unclear. The V and J ends lost 1 base and 10 bases respectively, with 15 bases between them. The V gene's germline CDR1 is LNHDA and CDR2 SQIVND (reference sequence). The CDR3 spans 14 residues. This CDR3 is CASSIGSRSYPQYF. CDR3 in DNA: TGTGCCAGTAGTATAGGATCCAGATCTTATCCGCAGTATTTT.

The CDR3: CASSLFQRDTQYF. The CDR3 nucleotides are TGTGCCAGCAGCTTGTTCCAGCGGGATACGCAGTATTTT. The genes are TRBV5-6 and TRBJ2-3; D is possibly TRBD2 (5 bases). This CDR3 is 13 amino acids long. Between the trimmed V and J ends, which lost 1 base and 6 bases, there was a span of 9 bases. The V gene's germline CDR1 is SGHDT and CDR2 YYEEEE.

The V gene is TRBV6-4, the J gene TRBJ2-7; no firm D call. The CDR3 is made up of 17 amino acids. Germline V gives CDR1 MRHNA, CDR2 SNTAGT. V lost 3 bases and J lost 3, with 21 bases in between. The CDR3 DNA follows: TGTGCCAGCAGTGAGTTCCCACGCACCAGCGCGATCTACGAGCAGTACTTC. It encodes CASSEFPRTSAIYEQYF.

The CDR3, as DNA: TGCAGTGTAGAAGCGGGAGGTGTAACCGGGGAGCTGTTTTTT. Translated, it gives CSVEAGGVTGELFF. The V call is TRBV29-1, the J call TRBJ2-2; 9 nucleotides agree with TRBD2. CDR3 length: 14 amino acids. Germline assignment: CDR1 SQVTM and CDR2 ANQGSEA.

This chain uses TRBV6-1 with TRBJ1-4; D gene unclear. Germline V gene lookup returns CDR1 MNHNS and CDR2 SASEGT. The CDR3 has 15 residues. Trimming left V 11 bases short and J 0 bases short, with 16 bases between. The CDR3 here is CASRRGFATNEKLFF. The CDR3 region has the DNA TGTGCCTCCCGGAGAGGGTTCGCAACTAATGAAAAACTGTTTTTT.

The CDR3 DNA reads as TGTGCCAGTAGTCAGGGTCTTGGCTACACCTTC. Its protein product is CASSQGLGYTF. The chain is built from TRBV19 and TRBJ1-2, with D possibly matching TRBD1 (5 bases). The germline V and J ends were trimmed by 5 bases and 7 bases, with 8 bases remaining between them. The germline V gene has CDR1 LNHDA and CDR2 SQIVND (reference sequence). The CDR3 is 11 residues long. Full variable domain (outside the CDR3, taken from reference TRBV19 and TRBJ1-2): DGGITQSPKYLFRKEGQNVTLSCEQNLNHDAMYWYRQDPGQGLRLIYYSQIVNDFQKGDIAEGYSVSREKKESFPLTVTSAQKNPTAFYLCASSQGLGYTFGSGTRLTVV.